This TCR beta chain was recorded in a study of breast tumors, draining lymph nodes, adjacent tissues listed by TCRdb under 2016. Some background on the complete study: TCR beta repertoires were compared across tumor, adjacent nontumor tissue and axillary lymph nodes obtained from breast cancer patients. In human breast cancer, the study set out to evaluate how tumor, surrounding tissue and draining lymph node repertoires relate to one another and whether T cells may move between these sites. The investigation overall reported the following: The data were judged consistent with most tumor T cells deriving from the lymph node and then expanding within tumor tissue. Rather than being directly demonstrated, the conclusion that tumor T cells originate in lymph nodes was presented as consistent with a hypothesis. Tumor T-cell repertoires showed less diversity than lymph node repertoires and more diversity than nontumor tissue repertoires, and tumor T-cell repertoires showed preferential V and J gene usage. Tumor and nontumor tissue repertoires were found to be significantly more similar in luminal-like than in basal-like breast cancer.

From the cysteine up to the phenylalanine, the CDR3 has a length of 14 residues. The read is trimmed to its CDR3 DNA, 42 bases read in frame from base 1. From the germline V gene (reference sequence), CDR1 is LGHDT and CDR2 is YNNKEL. V and J lose 4 bases and 8 bases, and a span of 14 bases separates them. The axillary draining lymph nodes of breast cancer patients were the source of the lymph node samples. The sequencing machine was an Illumina HiSeq 2000. TCR beta chain libraries were generated through multiplex PCR amplification. High-throughput sequencing was used to analyze the amplified TCR beta chain products. TCRdb trimmed public reads at Q25 via fastp, called clones via MiXCR and kept in-frame beta chains. Each entry is one CDR3 protein sequence, shown with its most common DNA and genes. The sample table records 150,000 or so distinct CDR3 sequences; approximately 30% of these occur just once. The leading ten clones occupy 3.8% of the sample.

This clonotype was found many times. Its antigen is unknown. Within one base of it there is no much larger clone, and no base qualities were kept. The source material was axillary lymph node tissue. This TCR was sampled from a female donor with breast cancer. Some clones in this sample may be carry-over from other donors' samples. The rearrangement combines TRBV3-1 with TRBJ1-4; matching of 5 bases hints at TRBD1 as the D gene. The sequenced DNA is TGTGCCAGCAGCCCGTCGGGGGTTCGGGAAAAACTGTTTTTT. The encoded protein is CASSPSGVREKLFF.